The next 20 T cell receptor beta chains were all read from a single sample in a study of T-cell memory formation after mild COVID-19. One entry per CDR3 protein, called by TCRdb with MiXCR from the 5' RACE reads. The table includes 150,000 to 200,000 distinct CDR3 sequences, roughly 23% detected once. The specimen was PBMCs or a T cell subset sorted from them (not recorded which). The receptors come from an adult woman who had mild COVID-19 (a few samples of this study predate the infection). Cell type and time point are not known.

This clonotype turned up a few times. J is TRBJ2-1 and V is TRBV12-3 or TRBV12-4; D may be TRBD1 or TRBD2 (5 bases each). CDR3 size: 15 residues. Trimming removed 1 base at V and 4 bases at J, with 11 bases between. CDR3 coding DNA: TGTGCCAGCAGTTTAGGGGGGACCCCATACAATGAGCAGTTCTTC. This encodes CASSLGGTPYNEQFF.

This clonotype was found many times. The chain is built from TRBV7-3 and TRBJ2-2; D unresolved. Germline V lookup: CDR1 SGHTA, CDR2 FQGTGA. The CDR3 has 13 residues. Trimming left V 5 bases short and J 5 bases short, with 9 bases between. The CDR3 region has the DNA TGTGCCAGCAGCCCCGACCAAACCGGGGAGCTGTTTTTT. Its protein product is CASSPDQTGELFF.

The sample holds a few counts of this clonotype. CDR3 coding DNA: TGTGCCAGCTCACCACCTTTAGCGGGATTAGCAGAGACCCAGTACTTC. Protein sequence: CASSPPLAGLAETQYF. The chain joins TRBV18 to TRBJ2-5; 8 nucleotides line up with TRBD2. V trimming: 0 bases; J trimming: 4 bases; junction bases outside the gene matches: 7. Germline-derived CDR1 and CDR2 are KGHSH and LQKENI. This CDR3 is built from 16 residues.

The chain has TRBV9 and TRBJ1-5; D is ambiguous. This CDR3 is 15 amino acids long. V lost 0 bases, J lost 7 bases, and 14 bases lay in between. Per the germline V gene, CDR1 is SGDLS and CDR2 is YYNGEE. CDR3 sequence (DNA): TGTGCCAGCAGCGTAGGGAAAACGGCGGGGCAGCCCCAGCATTTT. Translating it yields CASSVGKTAGQPQHF.

This clonotype appeared a few times. CDR3 in amino acids: CAISERTDTEAFF. As DNA, the CDR3 is TGTGCCATCAGTGAGCGGACGGACACTGAAGCTTTCTTT. This sequence joins TRBV10-3 and TRBJ1-1; D gene uncertain. CDR3 length: 13 amino acids. V was clipped by 2 bases and J by 3 bases, with 7 bases between them. The germline CDR1 and CDR2 sequences are ENHRY and SYGVKD.

The chain couples TRBV2 to TRBJ1-5, with TRBD1 identical over 8 bases. The CDR3 is 15 residues long. Trimming removed 4 bases from V and 4 bases from J; junction bases left unmatched: 6. Germline CDR1 and CDR2: SNHLY and FYNNEI. The CDR3 sequence is CASSGRQGANQPQHF. CDR3 DNA: TGTGCCAGCAGTGGGCGGCAGGGGGCTAATCAGCCCCAGCATTTT.

This sequence joins TRBV12-3 or TRBV12-4 and TRBJ1-1; no clear D. The CDR3 contains 17 residues. With 5 bases removed from V and 3 bases from J, the gap between germline ends came to 22 bases. The CDR3 is CASSPWILGGIDTEAFF. In nucleotides, the CDR3 is TGTGCCAGCAGTCCCTGGATCCTCGGAGGGATTGACACTGAAGCTTTCTTT.

This chain connects TRBV24-1 to TRBJ2-2, with unresolved D. Germline V CDR1 and CDR2: KGHDR, SFDVKD. The CDR3 has 13 amino acids. V lost 5 bases to trimming and J lost 2 bases, with 5 bases between them. CDR3 DNA sequence: TGTGCCACCAGTGCGGGCAACACCGGGGAGCTGTTTTTT. Its translation: CATSAGNTGELFF.

This clonotype was counted once. The gene calls are TRBV7-8 and TRBJ2-1; D may correspond to TRBD1 or TRBD2 (6 bases each). CDR3 length: 15 residues. The V end was cut by 1 base, the J end by 9 bases, with 16 bases between. Germline loops: CDR1 SGHVS, CDR2 FQNEAQ. In DNA form, the CDR3 reads TGTGCCAGCAGCTTAGAGGTCGTGGGGGGCCCTGAGCAGTTCTTC. This encodes CASSLEVVGGPEQFF.

The chain links TRBV7-8 to TRBJ2-7; D may be TRBD1 (6 bases). The length of the CDR3 is 15 residues. CDR1 and CDR2 (germline): SGHVS, FQNEAQ. V gave up 4 bases and J gave up 2 bases, with 15 bases separating them. This CDR3 reads CASSSSTGYPYEQYF. The DNA for the CDR3 is TGTGCCAGCAGCTCATCTACAGGGTACCCCTACGAGCAGTACTTC.

The chain recombines TRBV21-1 with TRBJ2-7. TRBV21-1 is deemed a pseudogene. This CDR3 region has 10 residues. This chain's CDR3 is CASSMVGQYF. The CDR3 DNA follows: TGTGCCAGCAGCATGGTAGGGCAGTACTTC.

This clonotype has just a few counts. This chain uses TRBV9 with TRBJ2-2; D is tentatively TRBD1 or TRBD2 (5 bases each). Germline V gene data show CDR1 as SGDLS and CDR2 as YYNGEE. V was clipped by 9 bases and J by 3 bases, with 12 bases between them. The CDR3 runs 13 residues. In nucleotides, the CDR3 is TGTGCCACTTCGGTGGGGGACACCGGGGAGCTGTTTTTT. This gives the protein CATSVGDTGELFF. The entire variable domain, with the rest obtained from reference TRBV9 and TRBJ2-2, is as follows: DSGVTQTPKHLITATGQRVTLRCSPRSGDLSVYWYQQSLDQGLQFLIQYYNGEERAKGNILERFSAQQFPDLHSELNLSSLELGDSALYFCATSVGDTGELFFGEGSRLTVL.

This clonotype was detected only a few times. The chain carries TRBV5-6 and TRBJ2-2; D may match TRBD1 or TRBD2 (5 bases each). The CDR3 is 16 residues long. Trimming took off 2 bases at V and 0 bases at J, with 11 bases between the two ends. The germline gives CDR1 SGHDT, CDR2 YYEEEE. The chain's CDR3 is CASSFSGTPNTGELFF. In DNA, the CDR3 is TGTGCCAGCAGCTTTTCCGGGACCCCGAACACCGGGGAGCTGTTTTTT.

This clonotype has just a few counts. This chain uses TRBV7-9 with TRBJ2-1; D is uncertain. The V gene lost 6 bases and the J gene lost 9 bases, with 9 bases spanning the gap. CDR3 length equals 11 residues. CDR1 and CDR2 (germline): SEHNR, FQNEAQ (reference sequence). CDR3 residues: CASSPAGEQFF. The CDR3 DNA sequence: TGTGCCAGCAGTCCGGCAGGTGAGCAGTTCTTC.

The chain employs TRBV7-9 and TRBJ1-2; 8 nucleotides agree with TRBD1. Germline lookup yields CDR1 SEHNR and CDR2 FQNEAQ (reference sequence). V was pared by 7 bases and J by 10 bases, with 11 bases of the junction left unmatched. The CDR3 contains 13 residues. CDR3 nucleotides: TGTGCCAGCACCTCGGGACAGGTCGATTTCTACACCTTC. As protein: CASTSGQVDFYTF.

The rearrangement uses TRBV5-7 and TRBJ2-7; 9 bases match TRBD2. TRBV5-7 is flagged as an ORF with uncertain function. The trim removed 6 bases at V and 0 bases at J, leaving 4 bases unmatched. The CDR3 consists of 14 residues. CDR3 DNA sequence: TGTGCCAGCACCCTTAGCGGGAGCTCCTACGAGCAGTACTTC. Its protein product is CASTLSGSSYEQYF.

This clonotype appeared a few times. The chain employs TRBV6-5 and TRBJ2-1, with D hard to call. CDR1 and CDR2 (germline): MNHEY, SVGAGI. V dropped 8 bases and J dropped 9 bases, with 11 bases sitting between them. This CDR3 has 11 residues. The CDR3 DNA is TGTGCCAGCTGTGGTAATGGTGAGCAGTTCTTC. It specifies CASCGNGEQFF.

This clonotype was seen a few times. The gene calls are TRBV5-1 and TRBJ1-2; 11 nucleotides line up with TRBD1. The CDR3 has 17 residues. CDR1 is SGHRS and CDR2 is YFSETQ in the germline V gene. With V trimmed by 3 bases and J by 0 bases, 7 bases remained unmatched. The CDR3 nucleotides read TGCGCCAGCAGCTCGACGGACAGGGGGCTACCTAACTATGGCTACACCTTC. Residues: CASSSTDRGLPNYGYTF.

This clonotype was recorded a few times. CDR3 protein: CASSQRSATSTDTQYF. As DNA, the CDR3 is TGTGCCAGCAGCCAAAGGTCAGCGACTAGCACAGATACGCAGTATTTT. The V call is TRBV7-8, the J call TRBJ2-3; D remains ambiguous. Trimming removed 5 bases at V and 0 bases at J, with 15 bases between. CDR1 SGHVS and CDR2 FQNEAQ come from the germline V gene. The CDR3 covers 16 residues.

The chain recombines TRBV5-1 with TRBJ2-3; TRBD1 matches at 10 bases. This CDR3 is 14 amino acids long. Germline V lookup: CDR1 SGHRS, CDR2 YFSETQ. Trimming took 3 bases from V and 4 from J; bases not matched to a gene: 2. CDR3 coding DNA: TGCGCCAGCAGCTCTGGGACAGGGGCAGATACGCAGTATTTT. The encoded protein is CASSSGTGADTQYF.